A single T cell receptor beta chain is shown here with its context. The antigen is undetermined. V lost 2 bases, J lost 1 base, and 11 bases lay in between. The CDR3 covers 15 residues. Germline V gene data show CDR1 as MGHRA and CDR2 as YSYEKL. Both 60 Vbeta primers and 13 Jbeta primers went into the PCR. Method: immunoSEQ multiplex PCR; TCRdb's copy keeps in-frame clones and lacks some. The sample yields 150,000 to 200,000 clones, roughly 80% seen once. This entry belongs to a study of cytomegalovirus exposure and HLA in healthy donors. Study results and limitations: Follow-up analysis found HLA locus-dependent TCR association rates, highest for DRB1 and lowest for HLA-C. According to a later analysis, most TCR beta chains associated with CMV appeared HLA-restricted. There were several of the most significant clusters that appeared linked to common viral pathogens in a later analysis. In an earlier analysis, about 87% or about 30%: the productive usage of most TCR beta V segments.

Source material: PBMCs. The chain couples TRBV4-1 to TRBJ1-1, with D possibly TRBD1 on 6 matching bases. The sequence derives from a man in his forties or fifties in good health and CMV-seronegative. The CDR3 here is CASSQQGPTNTEAFF. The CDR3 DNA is TGCGCCAGCAGCCAACAGGGGCCTACGAACACTGAAGCTTTCTTT.